The sequence of this T cell receptor (beta chain) was determined in a study of identical twins. The CDR3 spans 18 residues. The germline V gene encodes CDR1 DFQATT and CDR2 SNEGSKA (reference sequence). V lost 0 bases and J lost 4; bases outside the gene matches: 16. TCRdb used MiXCR to reprocess the 5' RACE reads, holding one entry per CDR3 protein. This table holds 700,000 or so distinct CDR3 sequences, roughly 8% found once. This sample also belongs to another study, concerning yellow fever vaccine responses in identical twins.

Sequenced input: PBMCs. The sequence derives from a woman between 18 and 30 years old in good health. The chain joins TRBV20-1 to TRBJ2-7; 9 nucleotides match TRBD1. Here the CDR3 DNA reads TGCAGTGCTAGAGATTGGGGGCGCGGACAGGGGCTTTCTTACGAGCAGTACTTC. It yields the protein CSARDWGRGQGLSYEQYF.